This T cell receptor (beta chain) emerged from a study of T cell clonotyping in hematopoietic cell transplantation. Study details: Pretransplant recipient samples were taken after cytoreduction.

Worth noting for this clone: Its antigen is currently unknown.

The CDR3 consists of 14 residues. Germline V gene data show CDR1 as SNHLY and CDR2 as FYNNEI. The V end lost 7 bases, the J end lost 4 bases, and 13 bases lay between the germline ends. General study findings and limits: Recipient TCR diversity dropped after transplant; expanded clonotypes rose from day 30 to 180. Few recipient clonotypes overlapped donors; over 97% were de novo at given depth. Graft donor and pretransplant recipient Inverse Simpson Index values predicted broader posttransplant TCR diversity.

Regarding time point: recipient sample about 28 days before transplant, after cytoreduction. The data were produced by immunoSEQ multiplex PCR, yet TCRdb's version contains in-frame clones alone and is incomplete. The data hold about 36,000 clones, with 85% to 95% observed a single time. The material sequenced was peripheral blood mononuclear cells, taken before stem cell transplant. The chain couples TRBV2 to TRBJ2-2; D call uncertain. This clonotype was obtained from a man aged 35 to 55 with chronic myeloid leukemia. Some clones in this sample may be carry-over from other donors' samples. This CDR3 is CASIRTAGTGELFF. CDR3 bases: TGTGCCAGCATTCGAACCGCCGGCACCGGGGAGCTGTTTTTT.